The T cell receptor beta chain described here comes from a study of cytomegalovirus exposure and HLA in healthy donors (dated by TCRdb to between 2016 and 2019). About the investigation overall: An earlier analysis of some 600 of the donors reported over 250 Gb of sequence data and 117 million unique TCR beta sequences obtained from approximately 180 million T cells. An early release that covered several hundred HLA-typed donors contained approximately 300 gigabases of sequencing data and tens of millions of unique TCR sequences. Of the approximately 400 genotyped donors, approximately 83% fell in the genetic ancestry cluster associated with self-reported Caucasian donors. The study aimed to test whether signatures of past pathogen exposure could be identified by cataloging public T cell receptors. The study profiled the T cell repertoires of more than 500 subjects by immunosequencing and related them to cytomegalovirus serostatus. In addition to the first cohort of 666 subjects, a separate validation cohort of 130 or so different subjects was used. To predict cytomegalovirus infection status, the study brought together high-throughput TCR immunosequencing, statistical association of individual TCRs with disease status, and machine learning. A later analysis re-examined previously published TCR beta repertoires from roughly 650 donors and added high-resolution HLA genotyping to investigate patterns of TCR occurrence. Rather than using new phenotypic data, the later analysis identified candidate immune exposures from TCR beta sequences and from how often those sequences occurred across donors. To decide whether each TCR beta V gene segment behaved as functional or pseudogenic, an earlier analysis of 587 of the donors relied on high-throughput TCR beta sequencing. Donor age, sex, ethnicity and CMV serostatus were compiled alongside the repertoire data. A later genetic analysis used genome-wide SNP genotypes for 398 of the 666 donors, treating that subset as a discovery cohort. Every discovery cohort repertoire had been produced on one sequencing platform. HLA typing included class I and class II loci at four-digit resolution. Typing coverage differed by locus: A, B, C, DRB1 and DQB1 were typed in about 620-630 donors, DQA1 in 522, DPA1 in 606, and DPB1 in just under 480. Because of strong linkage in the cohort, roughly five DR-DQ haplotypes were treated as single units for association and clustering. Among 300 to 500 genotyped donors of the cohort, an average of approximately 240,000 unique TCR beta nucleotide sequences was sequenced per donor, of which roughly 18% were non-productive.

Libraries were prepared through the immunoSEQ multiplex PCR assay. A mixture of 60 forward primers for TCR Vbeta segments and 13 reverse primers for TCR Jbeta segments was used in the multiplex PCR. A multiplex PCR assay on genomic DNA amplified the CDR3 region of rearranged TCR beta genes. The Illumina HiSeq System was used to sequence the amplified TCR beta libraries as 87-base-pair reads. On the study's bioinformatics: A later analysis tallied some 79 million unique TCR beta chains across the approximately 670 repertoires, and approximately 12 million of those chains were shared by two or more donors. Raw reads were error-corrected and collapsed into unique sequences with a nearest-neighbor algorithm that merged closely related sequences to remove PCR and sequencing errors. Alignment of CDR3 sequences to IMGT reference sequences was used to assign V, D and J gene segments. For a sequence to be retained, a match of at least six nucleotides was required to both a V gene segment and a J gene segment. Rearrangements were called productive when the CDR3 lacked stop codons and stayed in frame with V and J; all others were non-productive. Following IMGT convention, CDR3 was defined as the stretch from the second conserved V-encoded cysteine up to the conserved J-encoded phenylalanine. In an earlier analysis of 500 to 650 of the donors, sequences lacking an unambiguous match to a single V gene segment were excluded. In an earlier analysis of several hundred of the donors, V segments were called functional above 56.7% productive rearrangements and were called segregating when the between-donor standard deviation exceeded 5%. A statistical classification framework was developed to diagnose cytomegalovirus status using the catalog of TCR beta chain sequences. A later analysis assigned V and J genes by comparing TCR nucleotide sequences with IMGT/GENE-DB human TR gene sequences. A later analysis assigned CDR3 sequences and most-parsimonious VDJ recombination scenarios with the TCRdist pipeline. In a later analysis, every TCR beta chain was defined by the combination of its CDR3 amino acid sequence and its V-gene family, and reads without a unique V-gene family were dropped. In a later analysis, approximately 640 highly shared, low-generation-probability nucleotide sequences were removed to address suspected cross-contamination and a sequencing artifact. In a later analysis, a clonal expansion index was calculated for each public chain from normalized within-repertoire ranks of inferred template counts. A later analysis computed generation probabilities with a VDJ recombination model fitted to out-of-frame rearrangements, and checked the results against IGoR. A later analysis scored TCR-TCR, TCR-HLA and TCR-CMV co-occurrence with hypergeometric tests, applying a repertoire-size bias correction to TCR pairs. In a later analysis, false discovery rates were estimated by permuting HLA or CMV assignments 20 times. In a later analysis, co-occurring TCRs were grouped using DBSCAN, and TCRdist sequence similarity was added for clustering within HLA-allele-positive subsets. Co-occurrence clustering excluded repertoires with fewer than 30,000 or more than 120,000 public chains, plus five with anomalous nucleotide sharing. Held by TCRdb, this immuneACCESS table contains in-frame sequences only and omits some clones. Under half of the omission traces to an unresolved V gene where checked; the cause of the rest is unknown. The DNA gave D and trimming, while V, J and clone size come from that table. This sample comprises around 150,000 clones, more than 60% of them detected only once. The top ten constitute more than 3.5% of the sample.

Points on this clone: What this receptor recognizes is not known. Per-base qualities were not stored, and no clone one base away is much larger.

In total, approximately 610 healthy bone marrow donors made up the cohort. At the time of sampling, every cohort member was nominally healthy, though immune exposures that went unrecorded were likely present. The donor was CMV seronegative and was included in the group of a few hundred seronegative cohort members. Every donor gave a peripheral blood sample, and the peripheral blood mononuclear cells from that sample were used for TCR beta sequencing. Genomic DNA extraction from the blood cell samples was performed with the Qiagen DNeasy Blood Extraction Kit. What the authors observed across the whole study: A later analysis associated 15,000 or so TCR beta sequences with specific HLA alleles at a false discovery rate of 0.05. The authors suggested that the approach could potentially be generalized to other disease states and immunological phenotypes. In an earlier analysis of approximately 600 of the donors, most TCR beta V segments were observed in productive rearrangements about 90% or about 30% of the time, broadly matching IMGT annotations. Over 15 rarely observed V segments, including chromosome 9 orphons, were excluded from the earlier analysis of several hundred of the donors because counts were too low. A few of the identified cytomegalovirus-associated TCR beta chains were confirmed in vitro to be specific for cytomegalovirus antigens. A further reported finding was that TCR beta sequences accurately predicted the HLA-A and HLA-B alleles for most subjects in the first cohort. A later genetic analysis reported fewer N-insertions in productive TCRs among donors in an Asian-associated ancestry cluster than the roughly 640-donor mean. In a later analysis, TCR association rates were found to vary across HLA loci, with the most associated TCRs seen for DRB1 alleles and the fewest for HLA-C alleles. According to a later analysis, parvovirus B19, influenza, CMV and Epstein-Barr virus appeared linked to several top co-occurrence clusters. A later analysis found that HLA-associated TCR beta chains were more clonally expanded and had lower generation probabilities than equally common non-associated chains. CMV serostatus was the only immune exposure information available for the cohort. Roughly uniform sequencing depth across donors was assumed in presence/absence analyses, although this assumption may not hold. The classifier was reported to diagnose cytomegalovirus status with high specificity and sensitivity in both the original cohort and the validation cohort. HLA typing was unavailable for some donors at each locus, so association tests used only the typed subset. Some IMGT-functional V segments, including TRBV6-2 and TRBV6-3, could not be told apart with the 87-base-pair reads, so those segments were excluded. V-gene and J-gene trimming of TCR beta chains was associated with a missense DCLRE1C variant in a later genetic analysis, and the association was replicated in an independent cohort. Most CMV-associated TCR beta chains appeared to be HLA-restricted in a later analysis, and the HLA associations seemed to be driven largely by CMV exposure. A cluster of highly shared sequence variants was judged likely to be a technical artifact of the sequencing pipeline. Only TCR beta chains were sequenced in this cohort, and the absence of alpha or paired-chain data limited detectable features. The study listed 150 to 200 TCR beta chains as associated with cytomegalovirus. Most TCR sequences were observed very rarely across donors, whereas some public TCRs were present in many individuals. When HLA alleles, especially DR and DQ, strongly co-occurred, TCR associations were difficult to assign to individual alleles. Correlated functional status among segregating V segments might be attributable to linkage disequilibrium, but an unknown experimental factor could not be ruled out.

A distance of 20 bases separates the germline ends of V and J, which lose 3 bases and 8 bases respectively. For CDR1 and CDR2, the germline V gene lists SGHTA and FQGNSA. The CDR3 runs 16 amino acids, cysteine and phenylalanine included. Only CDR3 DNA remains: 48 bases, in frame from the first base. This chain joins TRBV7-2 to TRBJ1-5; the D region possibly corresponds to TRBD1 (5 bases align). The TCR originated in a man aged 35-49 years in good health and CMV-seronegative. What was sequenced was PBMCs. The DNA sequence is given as TGTGCCAGCAGCTTTAGGGGCCGCCCCGAAGGGGAGCCCCAGCATTTT. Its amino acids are CASSFRGRPEGEPQHF.